These 24 T cell receptor beta chains were all obtained from the same sample, sequenced in a study of siplizumab effects on memory and regulatory T cells. Sequencing used immunoSEQ multiplex PCR; TCRdb keeps in-frame clones, though not all of them. The profile covers 80,000 to 130,000 clones, with under 95% appearing a single time and approximately 0.66% taken by the ten largest. The sequenced sample consisted of Tregs sorted from blood. These receptors were obtained from a human donor in good health.

The chain carries TRBV18 and TRBJ2-1, with 8 bases matching TRBD2. Germline CDR1 KGHSH, CDR2 LQKENI. Losses at the gene ends were 3 bases for V and 4 bases for J; bases not matched to a gene: 5. This CDR3 contains 15 residues. The CDR3: CASSPSTSEYNEQFF. DNA for the CDR3: TGTGCCAGCTCACCGTCGACTAGCGAGTACAATGAGCAGTTCTTC.

The chain employs TRBV29-1 and TRBJ2-2; 7 bases fit TRBD1. This CDR3 contains 15 residues. Germline CDR1 reads SQVTM; CDR2 reads ANQGSEA. J lost 4 bases, V lost 5 bases, and 10 bases had no gene match. CDR3 residues: CSVRRGTGVTGELFF. CDR3 coding DNA: TGCAGCGTTCGACGCGGTACAGGGGTCACCGGGGAGCTGTTTTTT.

This rearrangement joins TRBV7-9 to TRBJ1-2; no reliable D call. Germline values: CDR1 SEHNR, CDR2 FQNEAQ (reference sequence). V was pared by 6 bases and J by 8 bases, with 13 bases between. The CDR3 runs 12 residues. CDR3 coding DNA: TGTGCCAGCAGTCAAGCAGGATACGGCTACACCTTC. Amino acid sequence: CASSQAGYGYTF.

On this clone: A much larger clone differs from this one at a single base, so this may be a read error. V gene TRBV28 combines with J gene TRBJ2-7; D may be TRBD2 (6 bases). The V gene lost 2 bases and the J gene lost 3 bases, with 14 bases spanning the gap. The CDR3 is made up of 15 amino acids. The germline V gene has CDR1 MDHEN and CDR2 SYDVKM. The CDR3 region has the DNA TGTGCCAGCAGTTTAGGCAGGAGGGCGGTCTACGAGCAGTACTTC. Protein: CASSLGRRAVYEQYF. The full variable domain, in which reference TRBV28 and TRBJ2-7 provide the parts outside the CDR3, is DVKVTQSSRYLVKRTGEKVFLECVQDMDHENMFWYRQDPGLGLRLIYFSYDVKMKEKGDIPEGYSVSREKKERFSLILESASTNQTSMYLCASSLGRRAVYEQYFGPGTRLTVT.

V is TRBV1 and J is TRBJ2-7; the D call of TRBD1 is as the table states it, not checked on the DNA. TRBV1 is recorded as a pseudogene. The CDR3 contains 14 residues. CDR3 residues: CTSSQDYQVYEQYF. The CDR3 region has the DNA TGCACCAGCAGCCAAGATTACCAGGTCTACGAGCAGTACTTC.

V usage is TRBV4-2 and J usage is TRBJ2-7, with 8 positions matching TRBD2. The CDR3 loop spans 16 amino acids. V was pared by 0 bases and J by 4 bases, with 8 bases of the junction left unmatched. Germline CDR1 reads LGHNA; CDR2 reads YNFKEQ. CDR3 amino acids: CASSQDPAGGVYEQYF. The CDR3 DNA reads as TGTGCCAGCAGCCAAGATCCGGCGGGAGGTGTATACGAGCAGTACTTC.

The genes are TRBV28 and TRBJ1-1, with TRBD1 matching 8 bases. V was clipped by 7 bases and J by 4 bases; unmatched bases: 11. The V gene's germline CDR1 is MDHEN and CDR2 SYDVKM. This CDR3 spans 15 amino acids. The CDR3 DNA is TGTGCCAGCACCCGACAGGGGTATTTTAGCACTGAAGCTTTCTTT. Amino acids: CASTRQGYFSTEAFF. Drawing the rest from reference TRBV28 and TRBJ1-1, the complete variable domain is DVKVTQSSRYLVKRTGEKVFLECVQDMDHENMFWYRQDPGLGLRLIYFSYDVKMKEKGDIPEGYSVSREKKERFSLILESASTNQTSMYLCASTRQGYFSTEAFFGQGTRLTVV.

The chain combines TRBV19 with TRBJ2-7, with TRBD1 identical over 8 bases. The CDR3 contains 15 residues. CDR1 LNHDA and CDR2 SQIVND come from the germline V gene (reference sequence). V dropped 7 bases and J dropped 1; count of bases not matched to a gene: 9. As DNA, the CDR3 is TGTGCCAGTACTGCAGGGACAGGAATATCCTACGAGCAGTACTTC. Translated, it gives CASTAGTGISYEQYF.

V and J are TRBV5-1 and TRBJ2-2; D is unclear. CDR3 length: 13 amino acids. V was shortened by 0 bases and J by 6 bases, with 6 bases between the two germline ends. Germline values: CDR1 SGHRS, CDR2 YFSETQ. CDR3: CASSLGEPGELFF. CDR3 nucleotides: TGCGCCAGCAGCTTGGGAGAGCCCGGGGAGCTGTTTTTT.

The genes are TRBV6-5 and TRBJ2-5, with D unresolved. The V gene's germline CDR1 is MNHEY and CDR2 SVGAGI. V was trimmed by 5 bases and J by 10 bases, leaving 14 bases between them. The CDR3 runs 12 residues. For the CDR3, the DNA is TGTGCCAGCAGTCCACATATTGGCTACCAGTACTTC. As protein: CASSPHIGYQYF.

This chain connects TRBV5-6 to TRBJ1-6; D call uncertain. The CDR3 totals 14 residues. The germline gives CDR1 SGHDT, CDR2 YYEEEE. Trimming cost V 2 bases and J 6 bases, with 9 bases left between them. In DNA form, the CDR3 reads TGTGCCAGCAGCTTCGGTCAGGTTAATTCACCCCTCCACTTT. Residues: CASSFGQVNSPLHF.

The rearrangement uses TRBV11-3 and TRBJ2-7; no firm D call. Germline lookup yields CDR1 SGHNT and CDR2 YENEEA. Between the trimmed V and J ends, which lost 1 base and 3 bases, there was a span of 7 bases. The CDR3 is 13 amino acids. The CDR3 nucleotides are TGTGCCAGCAGCTTAGGCAGAGACTACGAGCAGTACTTC. As protein: CASSLGRDYEQYF.

The chain is built from TRBV6-5 and TRBJ1-2; 9 bases are shared with TRBD1. V trimming: 6 bases; J trimming: 4 bases; junction bases outside the gene matches: 9. CDR1 and CDR2 from the germline V gene are MNHEY and SVGAGI. This CDR3 contains 15 residues. CDR3 protein: CASRERTGEVYGYTF. CDR3 coding DNA: TGTGCCAGCAGGGAGAGGACAGGGGAGGTCTATGGCTACACCTTC.

This clone has just one count. This chain uses TRBV5-1 with TRBJ2-3, with 10 bases that match TRBD2. V lost 4 bases to trimming and J lost 0 bases; unmatched junction nucleotides: 5. The V gene's germline CDR1 is SGHRS and CDR2 YFSETQ. This CDR3 region has 16 residues. The CDR3: CASSKGLASSTDTQYF. The CDR3 DNA is TGCGCCAGCAGCAAGGGACTAGCGAGTAGCACAGATACGCAGTATTTT.

This sequence joins TRBV19 and TRBJ2-1; 7 bases align to TRBD2. The CDR3 contains 13 residues. J was trimmed by 5 bases and V by 8 bases; bases with no gene match: 6. Germline V gene data show CDR1 as LNHDA and CDR2 as SQIVND (reference sequence). The CDR3 loop reads CASSPSGNNEQFF. The CDR3 region has the DNA TGTGCCAGTTCTCCTAGCGGCAACAATGAGCAGTTCTTC. The whole variable domain, filled in from reference TRBV19 and TRBJ2-1, reads DGGITQSPKYLFRKEGQNVTLSCEQNLNHDAMYWYRQDPGQGLRLIYYSQIVNDFQKGDIAEGYSVSREKKESFPLTVTSAQKNPTAFYLCASSPSGNNEQFFGPGTRLTVL.

This clone is a singleton in its sample. The chain employs TRBV30 and TRBJ1-3, with 9 bases lining up with TRBD1. Looked up from germline, CDR1 is GTSNPN and CDR2 is SVGIG (reference sequence). After removal of 2 bases from V and 4 bases from J, the junction contained 3 bases not matched to a gene. The CDR3 extends over 14 amino acids. DNA of the CDR3: TGTGCCTGGAGTCTTACAGGGGGCGGAAACACCATATATTTT. This translates into CAWSLTGGGNTIYF. Drawing the rest from reference TRBV30 and TRBJ1-3, the complete variable domain is SQTIHQWPATLVQPVGSPLSLECTVEGTSNPNLYWYRQAAGRGLQLLFYSVGIGQISSEVPQNLSASRPQDRQFILSSKKLLLSDSGFYLCAWSLTGGGNTIYFGEGSWLTVV.

The genes are TRBV18 and TRBJ2-1; D is ambiguous. The CDR3 covers 17 residues. Looked up from germline, CDR1 is KGHSH and CDR2 is LQKENI. V lost 1 base, J lost 1 base, and 14 bases lay in between. CDR3 protein: CASSPRADGLSYNEQFF. CDR3 nucleotide sequence: TGTGCCAGCTCACCACGGGCCGATGGCTTATCCTACAATGAGCAGTTCTTC.

The chain couples TRBV18 to TRBJ1-3, with no clear D. There are 15 residues in the CDR3. Germline assignment: CDR1 KGHSH and CDR2 LQKENI. V was trimmed by 3 bases and J by 1 base, leaving 10 bases between them. This CDR3 is CASSPTAVSGNTIYF. For the CDR3, the DNA is TGTGCCAGCTCACCCACCGCGGTGTCTGGAAACACCATATATTTT.

The CDR3 DNA is TGTGCCAGCAGCGTGGACAGGGACGCCTACGAGCAGTACTTC. Its protein product is CASSVDRDAYEQYF. This sequence joins TRBV5-4 and TRBJ2-7; 8 positions agree with TRBD1. The CDR3 runs to 14 residues. J gave up 2 bases and V 4 bases, and 5 bases lay outside the gene matches. CDR1 is SGHNT, CDR2 YYREEE, per germline (reference sequence).

V gene TRBV7-6 combines with J gene TRBJ2-7, with D possibly matching TRBD1 (6 bases). CDR1 and CDR2 from the germline V gene are SGHVS and FNYEAQ. CDR3 length equals 17 residues. With 0 bases removed from V and 1 base from J, the gap between germline ends came to 16 bases. The CDR3 here is CASSLAIDRSPSYEQYF. The CDR3 DNA is TGTGCCAGCAGCTTAGCCATTGACAGGTCTCCTTCCTACGAGCAGTACTTC.

The chain carries TRBV19 and TRBJ2-6, with D unresolved. V was trimmed by 6 bases and J by 1 base, leaving 10 bases between them. Per the germline V gene, CDR1 is LNHDA and CDR2 is SQIVND (reference sequence). CDR3 length: 15 amino acids. The CDR3 sequence is CASSPQVSGANVLTF. The CDR3 DNA sequence: TGTGCCAGTAGCCCGCAGGTTTCTGGGGCCAACGTCCTGACTTTC.

This clone was detected once. The chain is built from TRBV25-1 and TRBJ2-4; D ambiguous. The V gene lost 2 bases and the J gene lost 1 base, with 6 bases spanning the gap. The CDR3 length is 14 residues. The V gene's germline CDR1 is MGHDK and CDR2 SYGVNS. The DNA of the CDR3 is TGTGCCAGCAGTGAAGTGGGCGCCAAAAACATTCAGTACTTC. Its translation: CASSEVGAKNIQYF.

The chain joins TRBV9 to TRBJ2-7, with 7 bases matching TRBD2. The CDR3 consists of 15 residues. Germline V lookup: CDR1 SGDLS, CDR2 YYNGEE. V was clipped by 0 bases and J by 4 bases; unmatched bases: 7. CDR3 amino acids: CASSVGVGGLYEQYF. The CDR3 nucleotides read TGTGCCAGCAGCGTAGGTGTGGGAGGGTTGTACGAGCAGTACTTC.

The chain employs TRBV6-5 and TRBJ2-2; D is unclear. Germline CDR1 MNHEY, CDR2 SVGAGI. This CDR3 spans 13 amino acids. Trimming pared 0 bases from V and 6 bases from J, leaving 5 bases between. The CDR3 DNA reads as TGTGCCAGCAGTTACTCTTTGCCCGGGGAGCTGTTTTTT. It encodes CASSYSLPGELFF.